One and the same sample provided the 27 T cell receptor beta chains below, sequenced in a study of T cell changes during pregnancy in multiple sclerosis. Profiled with immunoSEQ multiplex PCR; TCRdb holds only in-frame clones, not every one. The sample comprises some 52,000 clones, around 94% of which are singletons, and 0.25% rests with the top ten. This specimen was CD4+ T cells from peripheral blood mononuclear cells, taken in the third trimester of pregnancy. Receptor source: a female donor with multiple sclerosis, enrolled in a pregnancy study.

This rearrangement joins TRBV7-9 to TRBJ2-7; TRBD2 is a possible D gene (6 bases). This CDR3 spans 14 amino acids. Trimming shortened V by 0 bases and J by 7 bases, and 13 bases separated the two germline ends. CDR1 and CDR2 from the germline V gene are SEHNR and FQNEAQ (reference sequence). CDR3 sequence reads: CASSLATSLGEQYF. The DNA of the CDR3 is TGTGCCAGCAGCTTAGCTACTAGCCTGGGGGAGCAGTACTTC.

The chain is built from TRBV4-1 and TRBJ2-2; TRBD2 matches 9 bases. The CDR3 covers 17 residues. Germline loops: CDR1 MGHRA, CDR2 YSYEKL. V lost 4 bases and J lost 7; bases outside the gene matches: 13. Here the CDR3 reads CASSPTLGGRANGELFF. As DNA, the CDR3 is TGCGCCAGCAGCCCAACTCTGGGCGGGAGGGCCAACGGGGAGCTGTTTTTT.

This clone was found a few times. The genes are TRBV28 and TRBJ1-2, with 9 bases lining up with TRBD1. CDR3 size: 15 residues. V was clipped by 3 bases and J by 8 bases; unmatched bases: 10. In germline, CDR1 is MDHEN, CDR2 SYDVKM. CDR3 coding DNA: TGTGCCAGCAGTTTCCGGGACAGGGTCGGGTACGGCTACACCTTC. This gives the protein CASSFRDRVGYGYTF.

The chain joins TRBV27 to TRBJ2-1; 9 bases are a match to TRBD2. J lost 10 bases, V lost 0 bases, and 7 bases had no gene match. Looked up from germline, CDR1 is MNHEY and CDR2 is SMNVEV (reference sequence). This CDR3 is 15 amino acids long. DNA of the CDR3: TGTGCCAGCAGTTTATCTTGGCGGGGGGGAGGGGAGCAGTTCTTC. Encoded protein: CASSLSWRGGGEQFF.

The chain combines TRBV7-9 with TRBJ1-4, with D possibly being TRBD1 (5 bases). Trimming stripped 5 bases from V and 3 bases from J, with 10 bases between. The germline CDR1 and CDR2 sequences are SEHNR and FQNEAQ (reference sequence). CDR3 length equals 14 residues. The CDR3 protein is CASSPRQSNEKLFF. As DNA, the CDR3 is TGTGCCAGCAGCCCGCGACAGTCTAATGAAAAACTGTTTTTT. The whole variable domain, remainder taken from reference TRBV7-9 and TRBJ1-4, is DTGVSQNPRHKITKRGQNVTFRCDPISEHNRLYWYRQTLGQGPEFLTYFQNEAQLEKSRLLSDRFSAERPKGSFSTLEIQRTEQGDSAMYLCASSPRQSNEKLFFGSGTQLSVL.

The chain couples TRBV15 to TRBJ1-4; D unresolved. The CDR3 spans 12 residues. Trimming stripped 1 base from V and 8 bases from J, with 5 bases between. CDR1 LNHNV and CDR2 YYDKDF come from the germline V gene (reference sequence). The CDR3 nucleotides are TGTGCCACCAGCAGAGTCCAGGAAAAACTGTTTTTT. Its protein is CATSRVQEKLFF.

This clone showed up just a few times. J is TRBJ1-1 and V is TRBV9; TRBD1 matches at 8 bases. Germline CDR1 SGDLS, CDR2 YYNGEE. The CDR3 is made up of 14 amino acids. V trimming: 0 bases; J trimming: 5 bases; junction bases outside the gene matches: 3. The CDR3 nucleotides read TGTGCCAGCAGCGTAGGGACAGGGAGGACTGAAGCTTTCTTT. It translates to CASSVGTGRTEAFF. Based on the CDR3 plus reference TRBV9 and TRBJ1-1, the full variable domain is DSGVTQTPKHLITATGQRVTLRCSPRSGDLSVYWYQQSLDQGLQFLIQYYNGEERAKGNILERFSAQQFPDLHSELNLSSLELGDSALYFCASSVGTGRTEAFFGQGTRLTVV.

V is TRBV7-2 and J is TRBJ2-1; 8 bases line up with TRBD2. The CDR3 is 15 residues long. Germline CDR1 is SGHTA and CDR2 is FQGNSA. V lost 1 base, J lost 7 bases, and 6 bases stayed unmatched. CDR3 in DNA: TGTGCCAGCAGCTTAGAGAGCGGGAGCGGGAATGAGCAGTTCTTC. Translated: CASSLESGSGNEQFF.

The V gene is TRBV7-8, the J gene TRBJ2-7; TRBD1 aligns across 11 bases. V lost 5 bases and J lost 4; bases outside the gene matches: 7. The germline V gene encodes CDR1 SGHVS and CDR2 FQNEAQ. CDR3 length equals 15 residues. CDR3 nucleotides: TGTGCCAGCAGCCCCGGGACAGGGGGAGGTTACGAGCAGTACTTC. As protein: CASSPGTGGGYEQYF. The whole variable domain, remainder taken from reference TRBV7-8 and TRBJ2-7, is GAGVSQSPRYKVAKRGQDVALRCDPISGHVSLFWYQQALGQGPEFLTYFQNEAQLDKSGLPSDRFFAERPEGSVSTLKIQRTQQEDSAVYLCASSPGTGGGYEQYFGPGTRLTVT.

The chain has TRBV27 and TRBJ1-6; 8 positions match TRBD1. J was trimmed by 7 bases and V by 6 bases; bases with no gene match: 8. Germline CDR1 is MNHEY and CDR2 is SMNVEV (reference sequence). CDR3 length: 15 amino acids. CDR3: CASRTGDRPNSPLHF. CDR3 bases: TGTGCCAGCAGAACGGGGGACAGGCCGAATTCACCCCTCCACTTT.

This clone was detected only once. This chain uses TRBV6-6 with TRBJ2-1, with D uncertain. V was cut by 1 base and J by 5 bases, with 12 bases left in between. Per germline, CDR1 MNHNY and CDR2 SVGAGI (reference sequence). This CDR3 region has 15 residues. CDR3 region: CASSYYNRNDNEQFF. The CDR3 nucleotides read TGTGCCAGCAGTTACTACAACCGTAACGACAATGAGCAGTTCTTC.

The chain links TRBV5-8 to TRBJ1-1; no firm D call. This CDR3 region has 11 residues. V was cut by 2 bases and J by 7 bases, with 6 bases left in between. Germline loops: CDR1 SGHTS, CDR2 YDEGEE. CDR3 sequence (DNA): TGTGCCAGCAGCTTTTGGAGTGAAGCTTTCTTT. It yields the protein CASSFWSEAFF.

The chain couples TRBV6-1 to TRBJ2-2; maybe TRBD1 (5 bases). V was clipped by 4 bases and J by 4 bases, with 10 bases between them. The CDR3 spans 14 residues. Germline V CDR1 and CDR2: MNHNS, SASEGT. DNA of the CDR3: TGTGCCAGCAGTGTCCAGGGCTTCACCGGGGAGCTGTTTTTT. This encodes CASSVQGFTGELFF.

V gene TRBV18 combines with J gene TRBJ2-3; TRBD2 matches at 12 bases. Trimming at V came to 0 bases and at J to 3 bases, leaving 1 base not matched to a gene. There are 16 residues in the CDR3. CDR1 is KGHSH, CDR2 LQKENI, per germline. CDR3 DNA: TGTGCCAGCTCACCACCTACTAGCGGGGGGACAGATACGCAGTATTTT. It codes for CASSPPTSGGTDTQYF.

The chain is built from TRBV13 and TRBJ2-2, with 7 bases aligning to TRBD1. V lost 5 bases to trimming and J lost 3 bases; unmatched junction nucleotides: 15. CDR3 length equals 18 residues. CDR1 PRHDT and CDR2 FYEKMQ come from the germline V gene (reference sequence). CDR3 sequence reads: CASSPTFRGGFDTGELFF. The DNA for the CDR3 is TGTGCCAGCAGCCCAACCTTCAGAGGGGGCTTCGACACCGGGGAGCTGTTTTTT.

CDR3 loop: CATSRDRASGAISYEQYF. CDR3 sequence (DNA): TGTGCCACCAGCAGAGATAGGGCTAGCGGGGCTATCTCCTACGAGCAGTACTTC. The chain uses TRBV15 and TRBJ2-7; 9 nucleotides line up with TRBD2. Germline trimming cut 0 bases from V and 0 bases from J; bases unmatched to any gene: 9. From germline, CDR1 is LNHNV and CDR2 YYDKDF (reference sequence). The CDR3 runs 18 residues. Full variable domain (missing parts from reference TRBV15 and TRBJ2-7): DAMVIQNPRYQVTQFGKPVTLSCSQTLNHNVMYWYQQKSSQAPKLLFHYYDKDFNNEADTPDNFQSRRPNTSFCFLDIRSPGLGDTAMYLCATSRDRASGAISYEQYFGPGTRLTVT.

This clone has only one observation. This chain uses TRBV5-1 with TRBJ1-4, with a tentative D call TRBD1 (5 bases). CDR1 is SGHRS, CDR2 YFSETQ, per germline. V lost 3 bases and J 0 bases, leaving 12 bases between the germline ends. This CDR3 region has 16 residues. The CDR3 loop reads CASSWGSITTNEKLFF. CDR3 coding DNA: TGCGCCAGCAGCTGGGGCTCAATAACAACTAATGAAAAACTGTTTTTT.

The chain carries TRBV7-3 and TRBJ2-2; maybe TRBD2 (7 bases). CDR3 length equals 16 residues. Germline V CDR1 and CDR2: SGHTA, FQGTGA. V dropped 2 bases and J dropped 5 bases, with 15 bases sitting between them. The CDR3 sequence is CASSLLGRGATGELFF. The CDR3 region has the DNA TGTGCCAGCAGCTTACTAGGCCGGGGGGCAACCGGGGAGCTGTTTTTT.

The chain joins TRBV28 to TRBJ2-2; 7 positions match TRBD2. With V trimmed by 7 bases and J by 4 bases, 9 bases remained unmatched. The CDR3 is 15 residues long. Germline V gene lookup returns CDR1 MDHEN and CDR2 SYDVKM. CDR3 sequence: CASMGRESVTGELFF. CDR3 DNA: TGTGCCAGCATGGGGAGGGAGTCGGTCACCGGGGAGCTGTTTTTT.

V is TRBV6-1 and J is TRBJ2-7, with TRBD1 identical over 10 bases. CDR3 length equals 14 residues. The trim removed 7 bases at V and 4 bases at J, leaving 7 bases unmatched. The V gene's germline CDR1 is MNHNS and CDR2 SASEGT. CDR3 DNA: TGTGCCAGCAATCAGAGGGACAGGGGTTACGAGCAGTACTTC. It translates to CASNQRDRGYEQYF.

CDR3 protein: CASSHSGNTIYF. Written as DNA, the CDR3 is TGTGCCAGCAGCCACTCTGGAAACACCATATATTTT. This chain links TRBV11-2 with TRBJ1-3; D uncertain. Trimming pared 5 bases from V and 0 bases from J, leaving 2 bases between. Germline-derived CDR1 and CDR2 are SGHAT and FQNNGV. The CDR3 consists of 12 residues.

This clone was detected only once. The chain recombines TRBV5-1 with TRBJ2-7; 7 bases line up with TRBD2. In germline, CDR1 is SGHRS, CDR2 YFSETQ. The CDR3 runs to 15 residues. V shed 7 bases and J 0 bases; nucleotides not matched to a gene: 10. CDR3 nucleotides: TGCGCCAGCCCCTATTTAGCGGGCTCCTCCTACGAGCAGTACTTC. Its translation is CASPYLAGSSYEQYF.

The chain joins TRBV5-1 to TRBJ2-7, with D maybe TRBD1 (6 bases). Germline CDR1 and CDR2: SGHRS and YFSETQ. V was trimmed by 5 bases and J by 4 bases, leaving 16 bases between them. The CDR3 has 14 residues. The CDR3 DNA follows: TGCGCCAGCAGTCCCGGACAGCTCGGGTACGAGCAGTACTTC. Its translation: CASSPGQLGYEQYF.

The chain links TRBV28 to TRBJ1-1, with D possibly being TRBD1 (6 bases). The CDR3 length is 14 residues. Per the germline V gene, CDR1 is MDHEN and CDR2 is SYDVKM. V was trimmed by 2 bases and J by 9 bases, leaving 16 bases between them. The CDR3 DNA sequence: TGTGCCAGCAGTTTAGGGGCGGGGGGCGGTAAAGCTTTCTTT. Encoded protein: CASSLGAGGGKAFF.

Comment on this clone: The junction shows a germline mismatch at one end, possibly a read error. CDR3 amino acids: CASRIAGTSGSNEQFF. The CDR3 region has the DNA TGTGCCAGTAGGATAGCCGGGACTAGCGGGAGCAATGAGCAGTTCTTC. V and J are TRBV19 and TRBJ2-1, with 14 bases matching TRBD2. This CDR3 spans 16 amino acids. Germline CDR1 is LNHDA and CDR2 is SQIVND (reference sequence).

The rearrangement joins TRBV2 to TRBJ2-5, with no clear D. Trimming cost V 7 bases and J 3 bases, with 9 bases left between them. The CDR3 has 12 amino acids. CDR1 and CDR2 from the germline V gene are SNHLY and FYNNEI. Written as DNA, the CDR3 is TGTGCCAGCAACACGCCTGAAGAGACCCAGTACTTC. It encodes CASNTPEETQYF.

The chain employs TRBV5-1 and TRBJ2-1; TRBD1 matches at 7 bases. Germline lookup yields CDR1 SGHRS and CDR2 YFSETQ. CDR3 length equals 14 residues. The trim removed 0 bases at V and 5 bases at J, leaving 2 bases unmatched. The CDR3 is CASSLEGADNEQFF. The CDR3 region has the DNA TGCGCCAGCAGCTTGGAGGGGGCCGACAATGAGCAGTTCTTC.